This T cell receptor beta chain derives from a study of somatic mutations in cytotoxic T cells in rheumatoid arthritis. Libraries were prepared by immunoSEQ multiplex PCR; TCRdb keeps only in-frame clonotypes and omits some of them. The sample holds about 12,000 clones, roughly 87% seen once. Germline CDR1 SGHTA, CDR2 FQGNSA. The CDR3 length is 13 residues. Trimming took off 3 bases at V and 11 bases at J, with 16 bases between the two ends. The specimen was CD8+ T cells sorted from blood. This TCR was recovered from a woman aged 55-70 years in good health. The V call is TRBV7-2, the J call TRBJ2-5, with D possibly being TRBD2 (6 bases). CDR3 nucleotide sequence: TGTGCCAGCAGCTTGATGGCGACGGGGGAGCAGTACTTC. Translated, it gives CASSLMATGEQYF.